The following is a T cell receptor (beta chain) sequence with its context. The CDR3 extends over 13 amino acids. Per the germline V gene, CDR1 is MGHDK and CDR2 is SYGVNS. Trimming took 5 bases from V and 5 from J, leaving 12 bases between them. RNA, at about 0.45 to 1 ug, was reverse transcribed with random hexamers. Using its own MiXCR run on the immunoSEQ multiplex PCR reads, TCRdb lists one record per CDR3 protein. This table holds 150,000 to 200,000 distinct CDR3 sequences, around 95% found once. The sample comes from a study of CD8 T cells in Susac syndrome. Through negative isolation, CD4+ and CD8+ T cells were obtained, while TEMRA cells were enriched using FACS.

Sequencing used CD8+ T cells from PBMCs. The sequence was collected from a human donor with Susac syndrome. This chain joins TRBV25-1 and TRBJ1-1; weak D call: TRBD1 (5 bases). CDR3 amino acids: CASSSPGGTEAFF. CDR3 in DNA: TGTGCCAGCAGTTCCCCCGGGGGGACTGAAGCTTTCTTT. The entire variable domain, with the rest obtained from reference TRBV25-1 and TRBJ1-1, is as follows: EADIYQTPRYLVIGTGKKITLECSQTMGHDKMYWYQQDPGMELHLIHYSYGVNSTEKGDLSSESTVSRIRTEHFPLTLESARPSHTSQYLCASSSPGGTEAFFGQGTRLTVV.